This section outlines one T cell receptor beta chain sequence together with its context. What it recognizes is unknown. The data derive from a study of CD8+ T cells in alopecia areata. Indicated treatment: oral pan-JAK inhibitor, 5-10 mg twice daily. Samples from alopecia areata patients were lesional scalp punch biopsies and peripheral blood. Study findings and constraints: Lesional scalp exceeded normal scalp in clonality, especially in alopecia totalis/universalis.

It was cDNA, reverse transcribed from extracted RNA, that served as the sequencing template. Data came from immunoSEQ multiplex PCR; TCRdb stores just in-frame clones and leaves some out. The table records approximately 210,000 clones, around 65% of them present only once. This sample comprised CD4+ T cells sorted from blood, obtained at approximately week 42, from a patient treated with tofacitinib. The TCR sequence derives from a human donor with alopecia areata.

The CDR3 coding sequence is TGTGCCATCAGTGGAGGGTCACCAGATACGCAGTATTTT. Translating it yields CAISGGSPDTQYF. This chain joins TRBV10-3 and TRBJ2-3, with D perhaps matching TRBD2 (5 bases). Per the germline V gene, CDR1 is ENHRY and CDR2 is SYGVKD. Between the trimmed V and J ends, which lost 4 bases and 4 bases, there was a span of 9 bases. CDR3 length: 13 amino acids.